Presented here are 24 T cell receptor beta chains from one specimen sequenced in a study of vaccination effects on CD4 cells after COVID-19. For these TCRs, the target antigens are not known. Here immunoSEQ multiplex PCR was the method, and the copy in TCRdb shows in-frame clones only, minus some. The sample includes over 25,000 clones, over 75% seen only once; the top ten take around 6.5%. Antigen-specific CD4+ T cells were expanded (with viral peptide pools) by the ViraFEST assay ahead of sequencing. Subsequent to less than 13 days of culture, CD4+ T cells were isolated. Participants completed two doses of the BNT162b2 or mRNA-1273 vaccine. Material: CD4+ T cells from PBMCs cultured with SARS-CoV-2 spike peptides, obtained after COVID-19 vaccination. The source is a human donor who received a COVID-19 vaccine. Some clones in this sample may be carry-over from other donors' samples.

The chain links TRBV15 to TRBJ2-2, with TRBD1 identical over 7 bases. Looked up from germline, CDR1 is LNHNV and CDR2 is YYDKDF (reference sequence). This CDR3 region has 15 residues. The J segment lost 1 base and the V segment lost 2 bases, leaving 1 base of the junction unmatched. CDR3 amino acids: CATSRRGRNTGELFF. The CDR3 coding sequence is TGTGCCACCAGCAGAAGGGGGCGGAACACCGGGGAGCTGTTTTTT.

This chain connects TRBV18 to TRBJ2-2; TRBD1 might be the D (5 bases). V shed 6 bases and J shed 5 bases, with 16 bases lying between them. The CDR3 runs to 15 residues. Per the germline V gene, CDR1 is KGHSH and CDR2 is LQKENI. CDR3 coding DNA: TGTGCCAGCTCCATTCAGGGCCCTGGGACCGGGGAGCTGTTTTTT. Its protein product is CASSIQGPGTGELFF. The variable domain in full, with the rest retrieved from reference TRBV18 and TRBJ2-2, is NAGVMQNPRHLVRRRGQEARLRCSPMKGHSHVYWYRQLPEEGLKFMVYLQKENIIDESGMPKERFSAEFPKEGPSILRIQQVVRGDSAAYFCASSIQGPGTGELFFGEGSRLTVL.

This clone is categorized as medium-sized. The chain links TRBV28 to TRBJ2-7; 9 nucleotides align to TRBD1. The V segment lost 6 bases and the J segment 6 bases; nucleotides outside the gene matches: 6. The length of the CDR3 is 13 residues. Germline V gene data show CDR1 as MDHEN and CDR2 as SYDVKM. In DNA, the CDR3 is TGTGCCAGCAGCCCGGGACAGGGCTCCGAGCAGTACGTC. This codes for CASSPGQGSEQYV.

Of note for this clone: Other DNA sequences in this specimen translate into the identical CDR3. The chain links TRBV7-2 to TRBJ2-3; no firm D call. Germline V gene data show CDR1 as SGHTA and CDR2 as FQGNSA. This CDR3 contains 14 residues. V was cut by 4 bases and J by 0 bases, with 8 bases left in between. CDR3 DNA sequence: TGTGCCAGCAGCTGGATCTTTAGCACAGATACGCAGTATTTT. This translates into CASSWIFSTDTQYF.

This chain joins TRBV30 and TRBJ1-3; D unclear. Germline V gene data show CDR1 as GTSNPN and CDR2 as SVGIG (reference sequence). Trimming stripped 1 base from V and 11 bases from J, with 15 bases between. The CDR3 loop spans 13 amino acids. Written as DNA, the CDR3 is TGTGCCTGGAGTGAGGGCAGGTCCTTCCCCATATATTTT. Its protein product is CAWSEGRSFPIYF. The full variable domain, its missing parts supplied by reference TRBV30 and TRBJ1-3, is SQTIHQWPATLVQPVGSPLSLECTVEGTSNPNLYWYRQAAGRGLQLLFYSVGIGQISSEVPQNLSASRPQDRQFILSSKKLLLSDSGFYLCAWSEGRSFPIYFGEGSWLTVV.

The rearrangement uses TRBV6-2 or TRBV6-3 and TRBJ2-3; 9 nucleotides line up with TRBD2. The length of the CDR3 is 15 residues. Germline CDR1 is MNHEY and CDR2 is SVGEGT. V shed 4 bases, J shed 2 bases, and the junction held 4 bases outside the gene matches. CDR3 sequence reads: CASSSSGVNTDTQYF. CDR3 bases: TGTGCCAGCAGTTCTAGCGGGGTGAACACAGATACGCAGTATTTT.

This chain joins TRBV5-1 and TRBJ2-2; perhaps TRBD1 as D (6 bases). Germline-derived CDR1 and CDR2 are SGHRS and YFSETQ. The ends were cut back, 2 bases at V and 5 bases at J, with 13 bases in the middle. There are 15 residues in the CDR3. The CDR3 is CASSFMGAGTGELFF. The CDR3 nucleotides are TGCGCCAGCAGCTTTATGGGGGCTGGGACCGGGGAGCTGTTTTTT.

This sequence joins TRBV18 and TRBJ2-5; 8 bases agree with TRBD2. Germline V gene sequence: CDR1 KGHSH, CDR2 LQKENI. The V gene end was trimmed by 8 bases and the J gene end by 5 bases; junction bases not matched to a gene: 4. The CDR3 extends over 12 amino acids. CDR3 bases: TGTGCCAGCGACGCGGGAGGCGAGACCCAGTACTTC. Protein product: CASDAGGETQYF. Using reference TRBV18 and TRBJ2-5 for the parts outside the CDR3, the full variable domain is NAGVMQNPRHLVRRRGQEARLRCSPMKGHSHVYWYRQLPEEGLKFMVYLQKENIIDESGMPKERFSAEFPKEGPSILRIQQVVRGDSAAYFCASDAGGETQYFGPGTRLLVL.

This chain uses TRBV2 with TRBJ1-1; 9 bases line up with TRBD1. Germline V CDR1 and CDR2: SNHLY, FYNNEI. CDR3 size: 14 residues. After removal of 10 bases from V and 1 base from J, the junction contained 7 bases not matched to a gene. The CDR3 nucleotides are TGTGCCACCCTCCGGACAGGGGCGAACACTGAAGCTTTCTTT. Its protein product is CATLRTGANTEAFF.

The chain couples TRBV24-1 to TRBJ1-5; weak D call: TRBD1 (6 bases). The CDR3 covers 15 residues. CDR1 KGHDR and CDR2 SFDVKD come from the germline V gene. V shed 4 bases and J shed 7 bases, with 16 bases lying between them. CDR3 residues: CATSDSQGIGQPQHF. Written as DNA, the CDR3 is TGTGCCACCAGTGACTCACAGGGAATAGGACAGCCCCAGCATTTT.

The chain uses TRBV21-1 and TRBJ1-3; TRBD1, the table's D call, lacks a check against the DNA. TRBV21-1 is labeled a pseudogene. The CDR3 consists of 18 residues. In nucleotides, the CDR3 is TGTGCCAGCAGCAAACCAAATTCCGGGACAGTCACTCGAAACACCATATATTTT. Its translation: CASSKPNSGTVTRNTIYF.

The chain combines TRBV24-1 with TRBJ2-1, with 11 positions matching TRBD1. Trimming cost V 5 bases and J 4 bases; bases outside gene matches: 9. CDR1 is KGHDR and CDR2 is SFDVKD in the germline V gene. The CDR3 runs to 17 residues. The CDR3 coding sequence is TGTGCCACCAGTGCCCGAGGACAGGGGGCTTCATACAATGAGCAGTTCTTC. This sequence encodes CATSARGQGASYNEQFF.

The V and J genes are TRBV6-5 and TRBJ1-2, with D perhaps TRBD1 (5 bases). The CDR3 runs 15 residues. V dropped 3 bases and J dropped 4 bases, with 15 bases sitting between them. Germline-derived CDR1 and CDR2 are MNHEY and SVGAGI. The CDR3 DNA is TGTGCCAGCAGTTATCTCTCCCTCGGGGGCTATGGCTACACCTTC. Translating gives CASSYLSLGGYGYTF.

The gene calls are TRBV6-2 or TRBV6-3 and TRBJ1-2; D gene ambiguous. CDR1 and CDR2 from the germline V gene are MNHEY and SVGEGT. V was cut by 2 bases and J by 8 bases, with 12 bases left in between. CDR3 length equals 13 residues. The CDR3 protein is CASSYRSYGGYTF. The CDR3 nucleotides are TGTGCCAGCAGTTACCGGTCTTACGGGGGCTACACCTTC.

The table lists this clone with a count of one. The chain couples TRBV4-3 to TRBJ2-1, with 15 bases matching TRBD2. Germline V lookup: CDR1 LGHNA, CDR2 YSLEER. Trimming cost V 1 base and J 7 bases; bases outside gene matches: 8. The CDR3 length is 18 residues. CDR3 residues: CASSQVGLAGGTGNEQFF. The CDR3, as DNA: TGCGCCAGCAGCCAAGTGGGACTAGCGGGGGGTACGGGAAATGAGCAGTTCTTC.

The chain employs TRBV10-2 and TRBJ2-5; 8 bases line up with TRBD1. The CDR3 length is 13 residues. V shed 7 bases and J 5 bases; nucleotides not matched to a gene: 6. In germline, CDR1 is WSHSY, CDR2 SAAADI. DNA of the CDR3: TGCGCCAGCAACCCGGACAGGGTGGAGACCCAGTACTTC. Its protein is CASNPDRVETQYF.

The table lists this clone with a few counts. The rearrangement uses TRBV7-8 and TRBJ1-1, with 10 nucleotides matching TRBD1. The CDR3 sequence is 13 residues long. Germline-derived CDR1 and CDR2 are SGHVS and FQNEAQ. The V gene end was trimmed by 4 bases and the J gene end by 7 bases; junction bases not matched to a gene: 3. The CDR3 DNA sequence: TGTGCCAGCAGCTGGGGACAGGGGTTTGAAGCTTTCTTT. Its translation: CASSWGQGFEAFF. Variable domain in full (rest from reference TRBV7-8 and TRBJ1-1): GAGVSQSPRYKVAKRGQDVALRCDPISGHVSLFWYQQALGQGPEFLTYFQNEAQLDKSGLPSDRFFAERPEGSVSTLKIQRTQQEDSAVYLCASSWGQGFEAFFGQGTRLTVV.

The J gene is TRBJ1-3, the V gene TRBV19, with TRBD1 matching over 8 bases. The junction had 8 bases not matched to a gene; V was cut back by 10 bases and J by 0 bases. The germline gives CDR1 LNHDA, CDR2 SQIVND (reference sequence). This CDR3 contains 15 residues. The DNA for the CDR3 is TGTGCCACTTGGACAGGGACCAGCTCTGGAAACACCATATATTTT. Translation gives CATWTGTSSGNTIYF.

This chain links TRBV4-3 with TRBJ1-2; 7 bases map to TRBD1. Germline V lookup: CDR1 LGHNA, CDR2 YSLEER. V gave up 0 bases and J gave up 6 bases; unmatched junction bases: 4. The CDR3 has 14 residues. The CDR3 DNA reads as TGCGCCAGCAGCCAAGATCTGACAGGGAATGGCTACACCTTC. It translates to CASSQDLTGNGYTF.

This sequence joins TRBV6-5 and TRBJ1-5; a weak D match, TRBD1 (6 bases). The CDR3 loop spans 15 amino acids. The germline CDR1 and CDR2 sequences are MNHEY and SVGAGI. V lost 8 bases and J 7 bases, leaving 21 bases between the germline ends. CDR3 DNA sequence: TGTGCCAGCCATCTTATAGGGGGAGGGTACCAGCCCCAGCATTTT. Translating it yields CASHLIGGGYQPQHF.

The rearrangement uses TRBV9 and TRBJ1-4; possible D gene TRBD1, 6 bases. Trimming stripped 0 bases from V and 3 bases from J, with 18 bases between. There are 18 residues in the CDR3. Germline V CDR1 and CDR2: SGDLS, YYNGEE. The CDR3 sequence: CASSVALGGGGANEKLFF. In DNA form, the CDR3 reads TGTGCCAGCAGCGTAGCGTTGGGAGGAGGGGGAGCTAATGAAAAACTGTTTTTT. The whole variable domain, filled in from reference TRBV9 and TRBJ1-4, reads DSGVTQTPKHLITATGQRVTLRCSPRSGDLSVYWYQQSLDQGLQFLIQYYNGEERAKGNILERFSAQQFPDLHSELNLSSLELGDSALYFCASSVALGGGGANEKLFFGSGTQLSVL.

The chain joins TRBV7-8 to TRBJ1-3; the D is unclear. The CDR3 consists of 15 residues. V was shortened by 6 bases and J by 0 bases, with 12 bases between the two germline ends. The germline V gene has CDR1 SGHVS and CDR2 FQNEAQ. CDR3 sequence: CASSPGSYSGNTIYF. The CDR3, as DNA: TGTGCCAGCAGTCCCGGCAGCTACTCTGGAAACACCATATATTTT.

This clone was found a few times. CDR3 coding DNA: TGTGCCTGGAGTGCGACAGACAGGGGGTCGAGACAGCCCCAGCATTTT. Translating it yields CAWSATDRGSRQPQHF. The chain recombines TRBV30 with TRBJ1-5; 9 nucleotides line up with TRBD1. CDR1 is GTSNPN, CDR2 SVGIG, per germline (reference sequence). The trim removed 1 base at V and 7 bases at J, leaving 11 bases unmatched. There are 16 residues in the CDR3. The full variable domain, rest sourced from reference TRBV30 and TRBJ1-5, is SQTIHQWPATLVQPVGSPLSLECTVEGTSNPNLYWYRQAAGRGLQLLFYSVGIGQISSEVPQNLSASRPQDRQFILSSKKLLLSDSGFYLCAWSATDRGSRQPQHFGDGTRLSIL.

J is TRBJ2-7 and V is TRBV28, with D hard to call. This CDR3 region has 13 residues. Germline CDR1 reads MDHEN; CDR2 reads SYDVKM. V was trimmed by 11 bases and J by 6 bases, leaving 20 bases between them. The chain's CDR3 is CACTGIELGEQYV. The CDR3 DNA follows: TGTGCCTGCACCGGCATAGAGTTAGGCGAGCAGTACGTC.